This is a list of T cell receptor beta chains from one sample in a study of Graves' ophthalmopathy and Graves' hyperthyroidism. Each CDR3 protein is one row after TCRdb ran MiXCR on the multiplex PCR reads. The sample lists 400,000 to 450,000 distinct CDR3 sequences, around a fifth seen once, with more than 2.5% in the top ten. The specimen was peripheral blood. Receptor source: a woman under 30 with stable Graves' hyperthyroidism. CDR3s include the opening cysteine and the closing phenylalanine or tryptophan. The order of the fields is CDR3 protein, CDR3 DNA, J gene, clone size, V gene, D gene. D genes are given only for firm matches. The size field is filled for only some rows; it gives once, few, many or a size class.

CASELGGTGGSYEQYF TGCGCCAGCGAACTTGGCGGGACAGGGGGTTCCTACGAGCAGTACTTC TRBJ2-7 NA TRBV5-1 TRBD1
CSAIRTGGLTEAFF TGCAGTGCTATCAGGACAGGGGGTCTAACTGAAGCTTTCTTT TRBJ1-1 many TRBV20-1 TRBD1
CASSLVARLHEQYF TGTGCCAGCAGTTTAGTCGCTAGGTTGCACGAGCAGTACTTC TRBJ2-7 many TRBV12-3/TRBV12-4 NA
CATSRDRDRTAFF TGTGCCACCAGCAGAGATAGGGACAGGACGGCTTTCTTT TRBJ1-1 many TRBV15 TRBD1
CASSSPGSTEAFF TGTGCCAGCAGCTCCCCGGGAAGCACTGAAGCTTTCTTT TRBJ1-1 many TRBV7-2 NA
CASSYTDVGGGETQYF TGTGCCAGCAGTTACACAGACGTAGGGGGGGGAGAGACCCAGTACTTC TRBJ2-5 many TRBV6-5 NA
CASSPGGGLGEQYF TGTGCCAGCAGCCCAGGGGGCGGGTTGGGCGAGCAGTACTTC TRBJ2-7 many TRBV12-3/TRBV12-4 TRBD1
CASSSTRGYEQYF TGTGCCAGCAGCTCAACTAGAGGCTACGAGCAGTACTTC TRBJ2-7 many TRBV5-5 NA
CASSATSQPQETQYF TGTGCCAGCAGCGCCACCTCCCAACCCCAAGAGACCCAGTACTTC TRBJ2-5 many TRBV13 NA
CASNPGRMNTEAFF TGTGCCAGTAACCCGGGACGGATGAACACTGAAGCTTTCTTT TRBJ1-1 many TRBV19 NA
CAISESRANTEAFF TGTGCCATCAGTGAGTCAAGGGCGAACACTGAAGCTTTCTTT TRBJ1-1 few TRBV10-3 NA
CASSEGGNYMNTEAFF TGTGCCAGCAGTGAAGGGGGGAACTATATGAACACTGAAGCTTTCTTT TRBJ1-1 many TRBV25-1 NA
CAWSGAGRTYEQYF TGTGCCTGGAGCGGGGCAGGGCGGACCTACGAGCAGTACTTC TRBJ2-7 many TRBV30 NA
CASIHQPQHF TGTGCCAGCATTCATCAGCCCCAGCATTTT TRBJ1-5 NA TRBV28 NA
CASSEELSSLYEQYF TGTGCCAGCAGCGAAGAACTCTCTTCACTGTACGAGCAGTACTTC TRBJ2-7 many TRBV11-2 NA
CASSFRADQETQYF TGCGCCAGCAGCTTCAGGGCGGACCAAGAGACCCAGTACTTC TRBJ2-5 many TRBV5-1 NA
CASSLPLSWPASYEQYF TGTGCCAGCAGTTTACCCCTGAGCTGGCCAGCCTCCTACGAGCAGTACTTC TRBJ2-7 NA TRBV28 NA
CASSHGGQENYGYTF TGCGCCAGCAGCCACGGGGGACAGGAGAACTATGGCTACACCTTC TRBJ1-2 many TRBV5-1 TRBD1
CASSYSPGLRSTEAFF TGTGCCAGCAGTTACTCCCCCGGACTCAGGAGCACTGAAGCTTTCTTT TRBJ1-1 many TRBV6-2/TRBV6-3 NA
CASSQDLVVRRDQPQHF TGCGCCAGCAGCCAAGATTTAGTAGTTCGGCGGGATCAGCCCCAGCATTTT TRBJ1-5 many TRBV4-3 NA
CATSRVNAGAPYEQYF TGTGCCACCAGCAGAGTAAACGCGGGAGCCCCCTACGAGCAGTACTTC TRBJ2-7 many TRBV15 TRBD2
CASSELPAGVNEQYF TGTGCCAGCAGTGAACTCCCCGCAGGGGTCAACGAGCAGTACTTC TRBJ2-7 many TRBV6-1 NA
CASSYRGGAEPQHF TGTGCCAGCAGTTATCGGGGGGGCGCTGAGCCCCAGCATTTT TRBJ1-5 many TRBV6-5 NA
CAWDRGRVGELFF TGTGCCTGGGACAGGGGTAGAGTCGGGGAGCTGTTTTTT TRBJ2-2 few TRBV30 TRBD1
CAISIGTTGAYEQYF TGTGCCATCAGTATTGGGACGACGGGGGCCTACGAGCAGTACTTC TRBJ2-7 NA TRBV10-3 NA
CASSSRQTFFGEAFF TGTGCCAGCAGCTCGCGACAGACCTTTTTTGGGGAAGCTTTCTTT TRBJ1-1 many TRBV6-1 NA
CAWSDEVEYGYTF TGTGCCTGGAGTGATGAGGTGGAGTATGGCTACACCTTC TRBJ1-2 many TRBV30 NA
CASSLFSSGPWATQYF TGTGCCAGCAGTTTATTTTCTAGCGGGCCCTGGGCGACCCAGTACTTC TRBJ2-5 many TRBV27 TRBD2
CASSSPDRGFYEQYF TGTGCCAGCAGTTCGCCGGACAGGGGCTTCTACGAGCAGTACTTC TRBJ2-7 few TRBV27 TRBD1
CASSFRGTSETQYF TGTGCCAGCAGTTTTCGAGGGACGTCGGAGACCCAGTACTTC TRBJ2-5 many TRBV12-3/TRBV12-4 NA
CASSLGGQLYYGYTF TGTGCCAGCAGCTTGGGGGGACAGCTTTACTATGGCTACACCTTC TRBJ1-2 many TRBV13 TRBD1
CASSGDRSF TGTGCCAGCAGTGGGGACAGGAGCTTC TRBJ2-7 few TRBV2 TRBD1